What follows are 27 T cell receptor beta chains derived from one specimen sequenced in a study of blood T cell repertoires in COVID-19. Method: immunoSEQ multiplex PCR; TCRdb's copy keeps in-frame clones and lacks some. The data show a few hundred thousand clones, with around 88% seen just once and 1.5% to 2% held by the top ten. The sequenced sample was peripheral blood. These TCRs come from a woman aged 45 to 65 with acute or convalescent COVID-19.

This rearrangement joins TRBV6-5 to TRBJ2-7; maybe TRBD2 (5 bases). This CDR3 is 12 amino acids long. Germline V CDR1 and CDR2: MNHEY, SVGAGI. V lost 8 bases and J 1 base, leaving 9 bases between the germline ends. The CDR3 is CASSTGSYEQYF. In DNA, the CDR3 is TGTGCCAGCTCTACGGGGTCCTACGAGCAGTACTTC.

This clone was found once. J is TRBJ1-2 and V is TRBV7-9; TRBD1 is a possible D gene (6 bases). The V end lost 1 base, the J end lost 4 bases, and 10 bases lay between the germline ends. The CDR3 consists of 14 residues. The germline V gene encodes CDR1 SEHNR and CDR2 FQNEAQ (reference sequence). In nucleotides, the CDR3 is TGTGCCAGCAGCTTAGTACAGGGCTTCTATGGCTACACCTTC. Amino acid sequence: CASSLVQGFYGYTF. Filled out from reference TRBV7-9 and TRBJ1-2, the complete variable domain reads DTGVSQNPRHKITKRGQNVTFRCDPISEHNRLYWYRQTLGQGPEFLTYFQNEAQLEKSRLLSDRFSAERPKGSFSTLEIQRTEQGDSAMYLCASSLVQGFYGYTFGSGTRLTVV.

The rearrangement uses TRBV9 and TRBJ1-1, with D uncertain. The CDR3 extends over 14 amino acids. Germline V gives CDR1 SGDLS, CDR2 YYNGEE. V was cut by 3 bases and J by 2 bases, with 11 bases left in between. CDR3 sequence reads: CASSARGINTEAFF. The CDR3 DNA follows: TGTGCCAGCAGCGCCCGCGGGATTAACACTGAAGCTTTCTTT.

The chain couples TRBV7-2 to TRBJ2-7; maybe TRBD1 (6 bases). The CDR3 is made up of 14 amino acids. Germline V gene sequence: CDR1 SGHTA, CDR2 FQGNSA. V dropped 5 bases and J dropped 1 base, with 12 bases sitting between them. The CDR3, as DNA: TGTGCCAGCAGCCCCACCAGGGGTTCCTACGAGCAGTACTTC. The encoded protein is CASSPTRGSYEQYF.

V and J are TRBV2 and TRBJ2-7; TRBD2 agrees at 7 bases. Per the germline V gene, CDR1 is SNHLY and CDR2 is FYNNEI. V gave up 7 bases and J gave up 3 bases; unmatched junction bases: 6. The CDR3 has 13 amino acids. CDR3 sequence (DNA): TGTGCCAGCACCCTGGGGGGGATCTACGAGCAGTACTTC. Protein: CASTLGGIYEQYF.

This sequence joins TRBV19 and TRBJ1-3; perhaps TRBD1 as D (5 bases). CDR1 and CDR2 from the germline V gene are LNHDA and SQIVND (reference sequence). CDR3 size: 15 residues. V gave up 6 bases and J gave up 4 bases, with 16 bases separating them. In DNA form, the CDR3 reads TGTGCCAGTAGCCGAAGTTGGGGGGTAGGAAACACCATATATTTT. Its translation is CASSRSWGVGNTIYF.

This chain joins TRBV28 and TRBJ1-1; D uncertain. The germline gives CDR1 MDHEN, CDR2 SYDVKM. Trimming cost V 3 bases and J 3 bases, with 5 bases left between them. The CDR3 sequence is 12 residues long. The CDR3, as DNA: TGTGCCAGCAGTTTCGGGGACACTGAAGCTTTCTTT. Residues: CASSFGDTEAFF.

The chain couples TRBV11-3 to TRBJ2-1, with 14 bases fitting TRBD2. Germline V lookup: CDR1 SGHNT, CDR2 YENEEA. Trimming at V came to 1 base and at J to 4 bases, leaving 0 bases not matched to a gene. The CDR3 has 16 amino acids. This CDR3 reads CASSLGLAGGYNEQFF. The CDR3 DNA follows: TGTGCCAGCAGCTTAGGACTAGCGGGAGGGTACAATGAGCAGTTCTTC. Combining the CDR3 with reference TRBV11-3 and TRBJ2-1 gives the whole variable domain EAGVVQSPRYKIIEKKQPVAFWCNPISGHNTLYWYLQNLGQGPELLIRYENEEAVDDSQLPKDRFSAERLKGVDSTLKIQPAELGDSAVYLCASSLGLAGGYNEQFFGPGTRLTVL.

This sequence joins TRBV7-2 and TRBJ1-2; D uncertain. The CDR3 has 15 amino acids. V lost 1 base, J lost 2 bases, and 11 bases lay in between. Germline V gene sequence: CDR1 SGHTA, CDR2 FQGNSA. CDR3 sequence reads: CASSLERGLNYGYTF. The CDR3 region has the DNA TGTGCCAGCAGCTTAGAGAGAGGGCTAAACTATGGCTACACCTTC.

V is TRBV6-2 or TRBV6-3 and J is TRBJ2-4; TRBD2 matches 9 bases. The CDR3 has 14 residues. V shed 3 bases and J 9 bases; nucleotides not matched to a gene: 6. CDR1 and CDR2 from the germline V gene are MNHEY and SVGEGT. The CDR3 region is CASSYSGSSPIQYF. CDR3 nucleotide sequence: TGTGCCAGCAGTTATAGCGGGAGCTCGCCCATTCAGTACTTC.

A few counts support this clone. The V and J genes are TRBV3-1 (or the pseudogene TRBV3-2) and TRBJ1-1; TRBD1 is a possible D gene (6 bases). Per germline, CDR1 LGHDT and CDR2 YNNKEL (reference sequence). The length of the CDR3 is 15 residues. The V and J ends lost 3 bases and 4 bases respectively, with 15 bases between them. CDR3 DNA: TGTGCCAGCAGCCATCGAGGGCAGGGGAGCACTGAAGCTTTCTTT. This gives the protein CASSHRGQGSTEAFF.

In regard to this clone: Other DNA sequences of this sample code for an identical CDR3. CDR3 coding DNA: TGTGCCAGCAGCTTAGGCGGAAGCAACTACGAGCAGTACTTC. Translating gives CASSLGGSNYEQYF. The chain couples TRBV7-2 to TRBJ2-7; D is unresolved. Germline V gene data show CDR1 as SGHTA and CDR2 as FQGNSA. This CDR3 spans 14 amino acids. Trimming removed 1 base at V and 3 bases at J, with 10 bases between.

The rearrangement uses TRBV19 and TRBJ2-7; 7 bases line up with TRBD1. Germline V gene sequence: CDR1 LNHDA, CDR2 SQIVND (reference sequence). The CDR3 runs 15 residues. V lost 5 bases to trimming and J lost 2 bases; unmatched junction nucleotides: 9. CDR3 loop: CASSERTGSPYEQYF. The CDR3 region has the DNA TGTGCCAGTAGTGAGAGGACAGGTAGTCCCTACGAGCAGTACTTC.

Notes on this clone: The junction differs from germline at one of its ends, possibly a read error. CDR3 protein: CASSTVGGVLNLADF. The CDR3 coding sequence is TGTGCCAGCAGTACTGTGGGTGGCGTTCTTAATCTAGCGGACTTC. The rearrangement uses TRBV28 and TRBJ2-7; 7 positions match TRBD2. CDR3 length: 15 residues. Germline loops: CDR1 MDHEN, CDR2 SYDVKM.

This sequence joins TRBV28 and TRBJ1-2; 8 bases line up with TRBD1. The junction had 9 bases not matched to a gene; V was cut back by 10 bases and J by 5 bases. CDR3 length: 13 residues. Germline CDR1 and CDR2: MDHEN and SYDVKM. CDR3 sequence: CATVKGQGYGYTF. The CDR3 bases are TGTGCCACCGTAAAAGGACAGGGTTATGGCTACACCTTC.

The chain combines TRBV5-1 with TRBJ1-2, with TRBD1 as a possible D gene (6 bases). The CDR3 is 13 residues long. V lost 1 base and J lost 7, with 11 bases in between. Germline loops: CDR1 SGHRS, CDR2 YFSETQ. The CDR3 DNA is TGCGCCAGCAGCTTGACAGGGTTCGGTGGCTACACCTTC. Protein product: CASSLTGFGGYTF.

The V call is TRBV7-2, the J call TRBJ1-5, with no clear D. The CDR3 loop spans 16 amino acids. Trimming removed 1 base at V and 6 bases at J, with 16 bases between. CDR1 and CDR2 (germline): SGHTA, FQGNSA. The CDR3 spells CASSLGVGRSGQPQHF. Written as DNA, the CDR3 is TGTGCCAGCAGCTTAGGGGTAGGGAGGAGCGGTCAGCCCCAGCATTTT.

This chain links TRBV18 with TRBJ1-1, with D unclear. There are 15 residues in the CDR3. CDR1 and CDR2 from the germline V gene are KGHSH and LQKENI. Trimming pared 3 bases from V and 2 bases from J, leaving 13 bases between. CDR3 residues: CASSPGREVNTEAFF. The CDR3 DNA reads TGTGCCAGCTCACCCGGTAGGGAGGTTAACACTGAAGCTTTCTTT.

The V gene is TRBV6-5, the J gene TRBJ2-5; TRBD2 matches 9 bases. V dropped 2 bases and J dropped 4; count of bases not matched to a gene: 8. The CDR3 sequence is 16 residues long. The germline gives CDR1 MNHEY, CDR2 SVGAGI. In DNA form, the CDR3 reads TGTGCCAGCAGTTACGGGCGGGAGGGCCTTGGAGAGACCCAGTACTTC. Its translation: CASSYGREGLGETQYF.

The chain has TRBV4-1 and TRBJ1-4, with D unresolved. Germline loops: CDR1 MGHRA, CDR2 YSYEKL. Trimming removed 4 bases at V and 3 bases at J, with 12 bases between. There are 15 residues in the CDR3. CDR3 sequence (DNA): TGCGCCAGCAGCCTGAGAGGGTCCTCTAATGAAAAACTGTTTTTT. Protein sequence: CASSLRGSSNEKLFF.

This sequence joins TRBV28 and TRBJ2-5; no reliable D call. The CDR3 contains 15 residues. V lost 3 bases, J lost 0 bases, and 11 bases lay in between. Germline V gives CDR1 MDHEN, CDR2 SYDVKM. The CDR3 nucleotides are TGTGCCAGCAGTTTTCCAGGAATGTACCAAGAGACCCAGTACTTC. It yields the protein CASSFPGMYQETQYF.

The chain couples TRBV2 to TRBJ2-3; TRBD2 matches 10 bases. Losses at the gene ends were 7 bases for V and 7 bases for J; bases not matched to a gene: 8. The germline V gene encodes CDR1 SNHLY and CDR2 FYNNEI. The CDR3 is made up of 14 amino acids. The CDR3 region is CASTSGRGINTQYF. CDR3 DNA: TGTGCCAGCACTAGCGGGAGAGGTATAAATACGCAGTATTTT. The whole variable domain, remainder taken from reference TRBV2 and TRBJ2-3, is EPEVTQTPSHQVTQMGQEVILRCVPISNHLYFYWYRQILGQKVEFLVSFYNNEISEKSEIFDDQFSVERPDGSNFTLKIRSTKLEDSAMYFCASTSGRGINTQYFGPGTRLTVL.

CDR3 amino acids: CASSEALPGYAEAFF. The CDR3 DNA sequence: TGTGCCAGCAGTGAAGCACTGCCAGGGTACGCTGAAGCTTTCTTT. The V call is TRBV2, the J call TRBJ1-1, with a tentative D call TRBD1 (5 bases). V lost 0 bases, J lost 6 bases, and 14 bases lay in between. The germline V gene encodes CDR1 SNHLY and CDR2 FYNNEI. The CDR3 is made up of 15 amino acids.

The V gene is TRBV6-5, the J gene TRBJ2-7, with 10 bases identical to TRBD2. Germline V gives CDR1 MNHEY, CDR2 SVGAGI. The CDR3 spans 13 residues. V was clipped by 4 bases and J by 3 bases; unmatched bases: 0. CDR3 DNA: TGTGCCAGCAGTTTAGCGGGGGGCTACGAGCAGTACTTC. Translation gives CASSLAGGYEQYF.

This sequence joins TRBV5-4 and TRBJ2-7, with a tentative D call TRBD1 (6 bases). V lost 0 bases, J lost 4 bases, and 11 bases lay in between. The length of the CDR3 is 14 residues. Germline CDR1 is SGHNT and CDR2 is YYREEE (reference sequence). CDR3 sequence reads: CASSLGQARYEQYF. The DNA of the CDR3 is TGTGCCAGCAGCTTGGGACAGGCGCGATACGAGCAGTACTTC.

V gene TRBV28 combines with J gene TRBJ2-1, with 8 bases fitting TRBD1. This CDR3 has 15 amino acids. With 8 bases clipped from V and 8 bases from J, the junction kept 14 bases outside the gene matches. CDR1 MDHEN and CDR2 SYDVKM come from the germline V gene. The DNA for the CDR3 is TGTGCCAGCTCGCCGCCCGGGACAGGTCTACATGAGCAGTTCTTC. It codes for CASSPPGTGLHEQFF. Full variable domain (rest looked up from reference TRBV28 and TRBJ2-1): DVKVTQSSRYLVKRTGEKVFLECVQDMDHENMFWYRQDPGLGLRLIYFSYDVKMKEKGDIPEGYSVSREKKERFSLILESASTNQTSMYLCASSPPGTGLHEQFFGPGTRLTVL.

The chain couples TRBV2 to TRBJ2-2, with 12 bases lining up with TRBD2. Germline V gene lookup returns CDR1 SNHLY and CDR2 FYNNEI. CDR3 length: 14 amino acids. The ends lost 8 bases at V and 5 bases at J; junction bases unmatched: 3. CDR3 in amino acids: CASDGTSGTGELFF. The CDR3 region has the DNA TGTGCCAGCGACGGGACTAGCGGGACCGGGGAGCTGTTTTTT.